This TCR beta chain originates from a study of CD4+ T cells in melanoma. Study outcomes and limitations: Diverse differentiation states were reported for melanoma neoantigen-specific CD4+ T cells.

TCRdb's table, derived via immunoSEQ multiplex PCR, lists solely in-frame clones and lacks some. The top ten hold around 4.7% of the sample, which has some 20,000 clones, 83% seen once. CDR1 is SGHDN, CDR2 FVKESK, per germline. The CDR3 has 13 amino acids. Trimming shortened V by 3 bases and J by 8 bases, and 13 bases separated the two germline ends. As to this clone: What it binds is unknown.

The rearrangement uses TRBV14 and TRBJ1-2; D not resolved. Sequenced input: cells from a culture (not recorded whether cultured in vitro). This clonotype originated in a human donor with melanoma. As DNA, the CDR3 is TGTGCCAGCAGCCATGGTCCCACCTACGGCTACACCTTC. This encodes CASSHGPTYGYTF.